These 7 T cell receptor beta chains came from one sample sequenced in a study of blood T cell repertoires in COVID-19. The table came from immunoSEQ multiplex PCR; TCRdb's copy has only in-frame clones and leaves some out. The repertoire holds about 130,000 clones, with about 70% as singletons. The sequenced material came from peripheral blood. These receptors were collected from a man aged 55 to 69 with acute or convalescent COVID-19.

The rearrangement links TRBV19 to TRBJ2-1, with 8 bases identical to TRBD1. The germline CDR1 and CDR2 sequences are LNHDA and SQIVND (reference sequence). Trimming removed 4 bases from V and 3 bases from J; junction bases left unmatched: 5. The CDR3 is made up of 15 amino acids. Here the CDR3 reads CASSTGQGLYNEQFF. The CDR3 DNA is TGTGCCAGTAGTACCGGACAGGGTCTCTACAATGAGCAGTTCTTC. Using reference TRBV19 and TRBJ2-1 for the parts outside the CDR3, the full variable domain is DGGITQSPKYLFRKEGQNVTLSCEQNLNHDAMYWYRQDPGQGLRLIYYSQIVNDFQKGDIAEGYSVSREKKESFPLTVTSAQKNPTAFYLCASSTGQGLYNEQFFGPGTRLTVL.

Details on this clone: Distinct nucleotide sequences in the sample also encode this CDR3. CDR3: CASSLQGNYGYTF. The CDR3, as DNA: TGTGCCAGCAGTCTCCAGGGGAACTATGGCTACACCTTC. The chain uses TRBV27 and TRBJ1-2, with a weak D call TRBD1 (6 bases). CDR1 is MNHEY and CDR2 is SMNVEV in the germline V gene (reference sequence). Trimming stripped 5 bases from V and 2 bases from J, with 9 bases between. The CDR3 extends over 13 amino acids.

This clone was counted a few times. The chain employs TRBV11-2 and TRBJ2-3, with unresolved D. With 0 bases removed from V and 1 base from J, the gap between germline ends came to 14 bases. Germline V CDR1 and CDR2: SGHAT, FQNNGV. The CDR3 covers 17 residues. The CDR3 region has the DNA TGTGCCAGCAGCTTAGACGTTTCGGTCTTAGGCACAGATACGCAGTATTTT. This gives the protein CASSLDVSVLGTDTQYF.

The J gene is TRBJ2-3, the V gene TRBV10-2; 13 positions agree with TRBD2. J gave up 5 bases and V 4 bases, and 0 bases lay outside the gene matches. In germline, CDR1 is WSHSY, CDR2 SAAADI. This CDR3 has 14 residues. The CDR3 nucleotides are TGCGCCAGCAGTGGACTAGCGGGAGGAGATACGCAGTATTTT. Its protein product is CASSGLAGGDTQYF.

To note about this clone: The same CDR3 also results from other DNA sequences found in this sample. The gene calls are TRBV5-5 and TRBJ2-7; unclear D gene. V lost 0 bases, J lost 2 bases, and 12 bases lay in between. Germline CDR1 reads SGHKS; CDR2 reads YYEKEE (reference sequence). There are 15 residues in the CDR3. CDR3 protein: CASSLGPGDTYEQYF. The CDR3 DNA is TGTGCCAGCAGCTTGGGGCCAGGCGACACCTACGAGCAGTACTTC. Filled out from reference TRBV5-5 and TRBJ2-7, the complete variable domain reads DAGVTQSPTHLIKTRGQQVTLRCSPISGHKSVSWYQQVLGQGPQFIFQYYEKEERGRGNFPDRFSARQFPNYSSELNVNALLLGDSALYLCASSLGPGDTYEQYFGPGTRLTVT.

This chain links TRBV3-1 (or the pseudogene TRBV3-2) with TRBJ2-7; D is undetermined. The germline V gene encodes CDR1 LGHDT and CDR2 YNNKEL (reference sequence). The CDR3 spans 15 residues. Deletions cut 2 bases from V and 3 bases from J, with 14 bases between. CDR3 sequence reads: CASSQPGQAHYEQYF. CDR3 sequence (DNA): TGTGCCAGCAGCCAACCTGGCCAGGCGCACTACGAGCAGTACTTC.

The chain is built from TRBV29-1 and TRBJ1-2; 8 bases agree with TRBD1. Germline V gives CDR1 SQVTM, CDR2 ANQGSEA. This CDR3 contains 11 residues. In DNA, the CDR3 is TGCAGGGCGGACAGGGACTATGGCTACACCTTC. It is translated as CRADRDYGYTF. The whole variable domain, filled in from reference TRBV29-1 and TRBJ1-2, reads SAVISQKPSRDICQRGTSLTIQCQVDSQVTMMFWYRQQPGQSLTLIATANQGSEATYESGFVIDKFPISRPNLTFSTLTVSNMSPEDSSIYLCRADRDYGYTFGSGTRLTVV.